This TCR beta chain derives from a study of blood T cells in healthy people across ages. Approximately 9.2 milliliters was the volume of peripheral blood drawn from each donor. This clonotype was seen only a few times. What it binds is unknown. The CDR3 runs 13 residues. Germline V CDR1 and CDR2: MGHRA, YSYEKL. Deletions cut 1 base from V and 3 bases from J, with 7 bases between. Then a second PCR, running about 7 to 11 cycles, was carried out with a sample-barcoded 5' primer and a J-beta primer mix. TCRdb passed the 5' RACE reads through MiXCR, listing each CDR3 protein once. The data show 780,000 or so distinct CDR3 sequences, around 50% seen once. The study's findings and limits: Diversity was estimated from one million T cells, and these estimates were considered underestimates. Strong correlation linked observed beta diversity and percent naive T cells. Older individuals had lower TCR beta diversity per million T cells (the decline was roughly linear).

The receptor comes from a man aged 35-49 years in good health. The sample comprised blood. The genes are TRBV4-1 and TRBJ2-7, with unresolved D. The CDR3 sequence: CASSQVSSYEQYF. The CDR3 DNA is TGCGCCAGCAGCCAAGTGAGCAGCTACGAGCAGTACTTC.